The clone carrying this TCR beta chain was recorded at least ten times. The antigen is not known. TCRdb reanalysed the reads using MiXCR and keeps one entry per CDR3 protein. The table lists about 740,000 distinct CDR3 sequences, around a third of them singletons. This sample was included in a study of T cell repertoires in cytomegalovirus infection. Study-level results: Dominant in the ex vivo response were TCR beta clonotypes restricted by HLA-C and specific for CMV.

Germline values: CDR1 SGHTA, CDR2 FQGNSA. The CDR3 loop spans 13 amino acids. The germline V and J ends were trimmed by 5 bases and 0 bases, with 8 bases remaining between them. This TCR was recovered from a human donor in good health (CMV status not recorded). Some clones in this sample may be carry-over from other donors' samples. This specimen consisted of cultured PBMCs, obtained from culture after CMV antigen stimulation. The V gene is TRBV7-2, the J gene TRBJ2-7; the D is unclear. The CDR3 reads CASSARSSYEQYF. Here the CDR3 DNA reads TGTGCCAGCAGCGCGAGGAGCTCCTACGAGCAGTACTTC.